Below, 32 T cell receptor beta chains from the same sample are listed, as sequenced in a study of molecular identifiers for immune sequencing clone quantification. MiXCR, run by TCRdb on the PCR reads, gives a single entry per CDR3 protein. The repertoire holds 550,000 to 750,000 distinct CDR3 sequences, 15% to 20% seen once, with around 0.86% in the top ten. The sample comprised naive CD8+ T cells from blood, with Jurkat cell RNA spiked in. Specified subset: FACS-sorted CD8+CD4-CCR7+CD45RA+ naive T cells. All receptors derive from a human donor in good health. Some libraries in this study had Jurkat cell RNA spiked in.

On this clonotype itself: A much larger clone lies a single base off, so this may be a read error. The J gene is TRBJ1-5, the V gene TRBV19, with TRBD1 matching over 7 bases. With 4 bases clipped from V and 1 base from J, the junction kept 10 bases outside the gene matches. Looked up from germline, CDR1 is LNHDA and CDR2 is SQIVND (reference sequence). The length of the CDR3 is 17 residues. Here the CDR3 DNA reads TGTGCCAGTAGTACCCGGATAGGGGGCATGAGCAATCAGCCCCAGCATTTT. Translation gives CASSTRIGGMSNQPQHF.

On this clonotype itself: A read error may be the cause here, since a much bigger clone is one base away. The chain is built from TRBV29-1 and TRBJ2-1; D remains unclear. The CDR3 spans 14 residues. The ends were cut back, 6 bases at V and 0 bases at J, with 12 bases in the middle. CDR1 is SQVTM and CDR2 is ANQGSEA in the germline V gene. The CDR3 nucleotides read TGCAGCGTCATGGCAGCTAGCTCCTACAATGAGCAGTTCTTC. It codes for CSVMAASSYNEQFF.

Many counts were recorded for this clonotype. V gene TRBV28 combines with J gene TRBJ1-5; the D is unclear. Germline V gene data show CDR1 as MDHEN and CDR2 as SYDVKM. The CDR3 runs 17 residues. Trimming took 3 bases from V and 1 from J, leaving 16 bases between them. CDR3 amino acids: CASSFSSGIVSNQPQHF. The DNA for the CDR3 is TGTGCCAGCAGTTTTTCTTCTGGGATCGTCAGCAATCAGCCCCAGCATTTT.

In regard to this clonotype: This is likely a read error, given that the CDR3 carries no conserved phenylalanine or tryptophan at its end. The chain couples TRBV19 to TRBJ2-3; D possibly corresponds to TRBD2 (6 bases). This CDR3 has 15 amino acids. Trimming cost V 1 base and J 2 bases, with 10 bases left between them. Germline-derived CDR1 and CDR2 are LNHDA and SQIVND (reference sequence). The CDR3 sequence: CASSIGTGLTDTQYS. DNA of the CDR3: TGTGCCAGTAGTATAGGGACGGGACTCACAGATACGCAGTATTCT.

Here the CDR3 reads CASSLDGGQGAAGELFF. CDR3 DNA: TGTGCCAGCAGCTTAGATGGAGGACAGGGGGCGGCCGGGGAGCTGTTTTTT. The rearrangement uses TRBV11-2 and TRBJ2-2; 11 positions match TRBD1. The germline V gene encodes CDR1 SGHAT and CDR2 FQNNGV. The J segment lost 6 bases and the V segment lost 0 bases, leaving 6 bases of the junction unmatched. There are 17 residues in the CDR3.

Turning to this clonotype: Just one base apart from a much larger clone, this may be a read error. The chain employs TRBV5-8 and TRBJ2-3, with D maybe TRBD1 (5 bases). The DNA end is more similar to TRBJ1-5, so the J call may be wrong. CDR1 SGHTS and CDR2 YDEGEE come from the germline V gene. The length of the CDR3 is 17 residues. As DNA, the CDR3 is TGTGCCAGCAGTCTAACGGGCACCTCAGGGTTCGCAGATACGCAGCATTTT. It translates to CASSLTGTSGFADTQHF.

Regarding this clonotype: The junction shows a germline mismatch at one end, possibly a read error. The CDR3 coding sequence is TGTGCCAGCGGCTTGGACAGGAGGCATGGAGAGACCCAGTACTTC. Amino acids: CASGLDRRHGETQYF. This chain uses TRBV5-6 with TRBJ2-5, with 7 bases that match TRBD1. CDR3 length: 15 residues. CDR1 is SGHDT, CDR2 YYEEEE, per germline.

The chain has TRBV6-2 or TRBV6-3 and TRBJ2-1, with TRBD2 matching 9 bases. The CDR3 has 17 residues. The germline V gene encodes CDR1 MNHEY and CDR2 SVGEGT. Trimming took 0 bases from V and 5 from J; bases not matched to a gene: 8. The CDR3 protein is CASSYSLAGSFNNEQFF. The CDR3 DNA is TGTGCCAGCAGTTACTCGCTAGCGGGATCTTTCAACAATGAGCAGTTCTTC.

This clonotype was observed at least ten times. This chain connects TRBV5-8 to TRBJ1-1; D not certain. V lost 5 bases to trimming and J lost 3 bases, with 14 bases between them. The CDR3 covers 14 residues. Germline V CDR1 and CDR2: SGHTS, YDEGEE. The CDR3 reads CASSPGFRYTEAFF. CDR3 DNA: TGTGCCAGCAGTCCAGGCTTTCGGTACACTGAAGCTTTCTTT.

About this clonotype itself: A single base separates this from a much larger clone, so it may be a read error. J is TRBJ2-7 and V is TRBV20-1; 8 bases align to TRBD2. Germline V gives CDR1 DFQATT, CDR2 SNEGSKA (reference sequence). The CDR3 has 13 amino acids. CDR3: CSTSGAGEWEQYF. CDR3 DNA sequence: TGCAGTACTAGCGGCGCGGGAGAGTGGGAGCAGTACTTC.

Turning to this clonotype: A much larger clone lies one base from this, so it may be a read error. Without the conserved terminal phenylalanine or tryptophan, this CDR3 likely stems from a read error. The rearrangement joins TRBV19 to TRBJ2-7; a weak D match, TRBD1 (5 bases). V lost 7 bases to trimming and J lost 0 bases, with 13 bases between them. The germline CDR1 and CDR2 sequences are LNHDA and SQIVND (reference sequence). The CDR3 has 14 residues. In DNA, the CDR3 is TGTGCCAGTACCAAAACAGGTTCCTCCTACGAGCAGTACTCC. It is translated as CASTKTGSSYEQYS.

This clonotype came up a few times. The chain links TRBV30 to TRBJ2-3; D may be TRBD2 (5 bases). The CDR3 totals 13 residues. Germline V gene lookup returns CDR1 GTSNPN and CDR2 SVGIG (reference sequence). The V gene lost 4 bases and the J gene lost 0 bases, with 8 bases spanning the gap. The CDR3 sequence is CAWNGGSTDTQYF. The CDR3 nucleotides read TGTGCCTGGAACGGAGGAAGCACAGATACGCAGTATTTT.

This clonotype was observed at least ten times. A read error may produce the germline difference seen at one junction end. This sequence joins TRBV12-3 or TRBV12-4 and TRBJ2-7; 12 nucleotides match TRBD2. The CDR3 has 14 amino acids. The CDR3: CASSLAGGPREQYF. Written as DNA, the CDR3 is TGTGCCAGCAGTCTAGCGGGAGGGCCGCGAGAGCAGTACTTC.

The table lists this clonotype with many counts. The chain couples TRBV9 to TRBJ2-3; no clear D. From germline, CDR1 is SGDLS and CDR2 YYNGEE. The V end was cut by 0 bases, the J end by 3 bases, with 14 bases between. There are 16 residues in the CDR3. CDR3 nucleotides: TGTGCCAGCAGCGTAGATGGGCTAGTCGGGACAGATACGCAGTATTTT. Translation gives CASSVDGLVGTDTQYF.

This clonotype showed up many times. The chain has TRBV12-3 or TRBV12-4 and TRBJ2-3, with 16 bases lining up with TRBD2. V was pared by 5 bases and J by 0 bases, with 5 bases of the junction left unmatched. The CDR3 has 18 residues. The DNA for the CDR3 is TGTGCCAGCAGTGCGGGACTAGCGGGGGGGATTAGCACAGATACGCAGTATTTT. Translated, it gives CASSAGLAGGISTDTQYF.

The sample holds many counts of this clonotype. The chain has TRBV7-9 and TRBJ2-7; 8 positions match TRBD1. CDR1 is SEHNR, CDR2 FQNEAQ, per germline (reference sequence). V was pared by 5 bases and J by 3 bases, with 6 bases of the junction left unmatched. The CDR3 is 14 residues long. The CDR3 loop is CASSLTGVYYEQYF. DNA for the CDR3: TGTGCCAGCAGCCTGACAGGGGTTTACTACGAGCAGTACTTC. The full variable domain, its missing parts supplied by reference TRBV7-9 and TRBJ2-7, is DTGVSQNPRHKITKRGQNVTFRCDPISEHNRLYWYRQTLGQGPEFLTYFQNEAQLEKSRLLSDRFSAERPKGSFSTLEIQRTEQGDSAMYLCASSLTGVYYEQYFGPGTRLTVT.

This clonotype has only a few counts. The chain employs TRBV6-2 or TRBV6-3 and TRBJ2-3, with D possibly TRBD1 on 6 matching bases. V lost 2 bases to trimming and J lost 6 bases, with 15 bases between them. This CDR3 contains 15 residues. Germline lookup yields CDR1 MNHEY and CDR2 SVGEGT. The CDR3 protein is CASSYIGGWADTQYF. The CDR3 region has the DNA TGTGCCAGCAGTTACATTGGGGGCTGGGCGGATACGCAGTATTTT.

This clonotype occurred many times. This chain joins TRBV7-6 and TRBJ2-7; D gene ambiguous. The V and J ends lost 0 bases and 2 bases respectively, with 11 bases between them. Germline V gene sequence: CDR1 SGHVS, CDR2 FNYEAQ. The CDR3 is made up of 15 amino acids. In DNA form, the CDR3 reads TGTGCCAGCAGCTTAGCTGTTGGCAAGACCTACGAGCAGTACTTC. Residues: CASSLAVGKTYEQYF.

As concerns this clonotype: This sequence may be a read error, since a much larger clone differs from it by one base. J is TRBJ2-7 and V is TRBV2; 9 bases are a match to TRBD1. CDR1 is SNHLY, CDR2 FYNNEI, per germline. The CDR3 consists of 14 residues. CDR3 bases: TGTGCCAGCATGCGAACAGGGGGCTCCTGCGAGCAGTACTTC. Its protein is CASMRTGGSCEQYF.

This clonotype was found many times. The rearrangement joins TRBV5-4 to TRBJ2-2; D remains unclear. The CDR3 consists of 14 residues. The germline V and J ends were trimmed by 2 bases and 10 bases, with 15 bases remaining between them. CDR1 SGHNT and CDR2 YYREEE come from the germline V gene (reference sequence). CDR3 amino acids: CASSLAGVRTELFF. CDR3 sequence (DNA): TGTGCCAGCAGCTTAGCTGGGGTACGAACGGAGCTGTTTTTT.

This clonotype was counted many times. The chain employs TRBV6-2 or TRBV6-3 and TRBJ1-2, with a possible D match to TRBD1 (5 bases). Per the germline V gene, CDR1 is MNHEY and CDR2 is SVGEGT. The germline V and J ends were trimmed by 6 bases and 4 bases, with 15 bases remaining between them. This CDR3 spans 14 amino acids. Here the CDR3 reads CASRPPGTSYGYTF. The CDR3 coding sequence is TGTGCCAGCAGGCCACCCGGGACGTCCTATGGCTACACCTTC.

This rearrangement joins TRBV19 to TRBJ2-7, with D tentatively TRBD1 (6 bases). Germline CDR1 reads LNHDA; CDR2 reads SQIVND (reference sequence). The CDR3 length is 18 residues. V was shortened by 0 bases and J by 3 bases, with 21 bases between the two germline ends. The CDR3 region is CASSIEGSGTYGYYEQYF. The CDR3 bases are TGTGCCAGTAGTATAGAGGGATCCGGGACATATGGTTACTACGAGCAGTACTTC.

The sample holds many counts of this clonotype. The chain combines TRBV7-9 with TRBJ2-1, with 11 bases matching TRBD2. Germline lookup yields CDR1 SEHNR and CDR2 FQNEAQ (reference sequence). The CDR3 runs to 16 residues. The V gene end was trimmed by 5 bases and the J gene end by 8 bases; junction bases not matched to a gene: 11. As DNA, the CDR3 is TGTGCCAGCAGCGCCAGACTAGCGGGAAGTCGCGATGAGCAGTTCTTC. Protein: CASSARLAGSRDEQFF.

This clonotype showed up many times. The rearrangement joins TRBV7-2 to TRBJ1-1; D ambiguous. The length of the CDR3 is 14 residues. From germline, CDR1 is SGHTA and CDR2 FQGNSA. V was pared by 5 bases and J by 3 bases, with 13 bases between. The CDR3 here is CASSPGYADTEAFF. The CDR3 region has the DNA TGTGCCAGCAGCCCGGGATACGCGGACACTGAAGCTTTCTTT. The full variable domain, with the rest looked up from reference TRBV7-2 and TRBJ1-1, is GAGVSQSPSNKVTEKGKDVELRCDPISGHTALYWYRQSLGQGLEFLIYFQGNSAPDKSGLPSDRFSAERTGGSVSTLTIQRTQQEDSAVYLCASSPGYADTEAFFGQGTRLTVV.

Turning to this clonotype: A much larger clone lies one base from this, so it may be a read error. The rearrangement uses TRBV5-5 and TRBJ2-7; D might be TRBD1 or TRBD2, each matching 5 bases. This CDR3 spans 16 amino acids. CDR1 SGHKS and CDR2 YYEKEE come from the germline V gene (reference sequence). V was clipped by 4 bases and J by 0 bases, with 17 bases between them. The CDR3 sequence is CASSLYSGRSSYEQYF. The CDR3 DNA reads as TGTGCCAGCAGCCTGTATTCGGGGCGCAGCTCCTACGAGCAGTACTTC.

In regard to this clonotype: A read error may explain this, as a much larger clone is one base away. This chain links TRBV5-1 with TRBJ1-1; D is unresolved. From germline, CDR1 is SGHRS and CDR2 YFSETQ. This CDR3 comprises 13 residues. Deletions cut 4 bases from V and 4 bases from J, with 11 bases between. CDR3: CASSPDGPTEAFF. The CDR3 DNA follows: TGCGCCAGCAGCCCCGACGGGCCCACTGAAGCTTTCTTT.

This clonotype was seen more than once but under ten times. The CDR3 region is CASSLAAGGLTTGELFF. CDR3 coding DNA: TGTGCCAGCAGCTTAGCAGCGGGGGGCTTAACCACCGGGGAGCTGTTTTTT. The chain links TRBV7-2 to TRBJ2-2; 9 positions agree with TRBD2. The CDR3 is 17 residues long. V lost 0 bases to trimming and J lost 4 bases; unmatched junction nucleotides: 6. Germline loops: CDR1 SGHTA, CDR2 FQGNSA.

This clonotype was seen repeatedly, ten times or more. The rearrangement uses TRBV28 and TRBJ2-3; D tentatively reads TRBD1 or TRBD2 (6 bases each). Deletions cut 6 bases from V and 6 bases from J, with 19 bases between. The CDR3 is made up of 15 amino acids. CDR1 MDHEN and CDR2 SYDVKM come from the germline V gene. The CDR3 reads CASSPGNRDSDTQYF. DNA of the CDR3: TGTGCCAGCAGCCCCGGGAACAGGGACTCGGATACGCAGTATTTT. Looking up the rest from reference TRBV28 and TRBJ2-3 gives the full variable domain: DVKVTQSSRYLVKRTGEKVFLECVQDMDHENMFWYRQDPGLGLRLIYFSYDVKMKEKGDIPEGYSVSREKKERFSLILESASTNQTSMYLCASSPGNRDSDTQYFGPGTRLTVL.

In its sample, this clonotype was seen many times. The CDR3 nucleotides are TGTGCCAGCAGAACCACGGGGTGTCAGCCCCAGCATTTT. It translates to CASRTTGCQPQHF. The rearrangement links TRBV27 to TRBJ1-5; D gene unclear. The CDR3 contains 13 residues. The V end lost 6 bases, the J end lost 6 bases, and 12 bases lay between the germline ends. Germline assignment: CDR1 MNHEY and CDR2 SMNVEV (reference sequence).

The chain couples TRBV7-2 to TRBJ2-3; TRBD1 agrees at 7 bases. Germline V CDR1 and CDR2: SGHTA, FQGNSA. The V segment lost 7 bases and the J segment 3 bases; nucleotides outside the gene matches: 7. The CDR3 consists of 14 residues. CDR3 loop: CASNSGQQTDTQYF. The CDR3 region has the DNA TGTGCCAGCAACTCGGGACAGCAGACAGATACGCAGTATTTT.

Many counts were recorded for this clonotype. The CDR3 coding sequence is TGCAGTGCCCCCAGCCCGGTGGATAGCGCAATATTTACTACTTCGCAGTACTTC. It is translated as CSAPSPVDSAIFTTSQYF. The chain joins TRBV20-1 to TRBJ2-7; D is perhaps TRBD2 (5 bases). Looked up from germline, CDR1 is DFQATT and CDR2 is SNEGSKA (reference sequence). V lost 6 bases and J lost 9, with 36 bases in between. The CDR3 covers 18 residues.

This sequence joins TRBV27 and TRBJ2-1; 7 positions agree with TRBD2. Germline V gene data show CDR1 as MNHEY and CDR2 as SMNVEV (reference sequence). The J segment lost 9 bases and the V segment lost 2 bases, leaving 7 bases of the junction unmatched. The CDR3 runs to 14 residues. CDR3: CASSLAGVPGEQFF. For the CDR3, the DNA is TGTGCCAGCAGTTTAGCGGGAGTCCCCGGTGAGCAGTTCTTC.